This T cell receptor (beta chain) came from a study of regulatory T cells. Overall study results and limits: Hydrophobic residues at CDR3 positions 6 and 7 were enriched in conventional CD4+ T cells of CD3G-deficient patients. In patients, unique TRB V-J pairs were restricted and V/J usage skewed, especially in Tregs.

The PCR used 52 TRBV and 13 TRBJ primers. TCRdb's table, derived via immunoSEQ multiplex PCR, lists solely in-frame clones and lacks some. Altogether around 17,000 clones are present, more than 65% being singletons, with the ten largest covering about 8%. CDR1 is LNHDA and CDR2 is SQIVND in the germline V gene (reference sequence). V lost 6 bases to trimming and J lost 4 bases; unmatched junction nucleotides: 10. The CDR3 extends over 15 amino acids. With regard to this clone: Its antigen remains unknown.

Sample: conventional CD4+ T cells sorted from blood. V gene TRBV19 combines with J gene TRBJ1-1; 8 bases align to TRBD1. The sequence was collected from a person in their thirties with CD3G deficiency. The CDR3: CASRNEAGGGTEAFF. The CDR3 region has the DNA TGTGCCAGTAGAAATGAGGCAGGGGGCGGCACTGAAGCTTTCTTT.